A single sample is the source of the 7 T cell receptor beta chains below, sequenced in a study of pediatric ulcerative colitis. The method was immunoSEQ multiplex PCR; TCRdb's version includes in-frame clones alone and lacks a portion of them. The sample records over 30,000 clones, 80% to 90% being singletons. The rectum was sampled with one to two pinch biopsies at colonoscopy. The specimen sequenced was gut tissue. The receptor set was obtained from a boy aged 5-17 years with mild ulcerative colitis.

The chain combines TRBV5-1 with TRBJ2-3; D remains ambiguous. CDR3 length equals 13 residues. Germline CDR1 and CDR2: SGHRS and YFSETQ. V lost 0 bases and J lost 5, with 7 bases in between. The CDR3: CASSLGFVDTQYF. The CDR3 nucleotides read TGCGCCAGCAGCTTGGGGTTCGTAGATACGCAGTATTTT.

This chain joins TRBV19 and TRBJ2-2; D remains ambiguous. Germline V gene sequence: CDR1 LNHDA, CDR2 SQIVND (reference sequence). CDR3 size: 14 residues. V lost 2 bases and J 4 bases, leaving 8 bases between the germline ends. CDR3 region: CASSISYSTGELFF. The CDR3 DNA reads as TGTGCCAGTAGTATATCGTACAGCACCGGGGAGCTGTTTTTT.

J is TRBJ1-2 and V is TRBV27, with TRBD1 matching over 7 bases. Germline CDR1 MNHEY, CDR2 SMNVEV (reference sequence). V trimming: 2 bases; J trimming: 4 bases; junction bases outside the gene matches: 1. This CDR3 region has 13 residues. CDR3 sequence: CASSLQGGYGYTF. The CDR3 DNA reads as TGTGCCAGCAGTTTACAGGGGGGCTATGGCTACACCTTC.

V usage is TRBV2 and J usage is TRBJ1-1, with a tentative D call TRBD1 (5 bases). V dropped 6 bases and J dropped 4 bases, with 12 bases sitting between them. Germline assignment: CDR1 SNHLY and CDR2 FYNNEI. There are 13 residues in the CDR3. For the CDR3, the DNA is TGTGCCAGCAGGACGGGGGTGTTCACTGAAGCTTTCTTT. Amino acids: CASRTGVFTEAFF.

This CDR3 is CASSHDGGGGQETQYF. In DNA form, the CDR3 reads TGTGCCAGCAGCCACGACGGCGGGGGCGGCCAAGAGACCCAGTACTTC. V and J are TRBV5-8 and TRBJ2-5; tentative D call: TRBD2 (7 bases). CDR3 length equals 16 residues. V lost 4 bases, J lost 1 base, and 17 bases lay in between. CDR1 SGHTS and CDR2 YDEGEE come from the germline V gene.

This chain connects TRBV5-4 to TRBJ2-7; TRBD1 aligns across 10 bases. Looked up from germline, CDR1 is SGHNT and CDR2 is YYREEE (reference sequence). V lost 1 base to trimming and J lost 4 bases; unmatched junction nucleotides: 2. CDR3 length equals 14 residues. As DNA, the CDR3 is TGTGCCAGCAGCTTGAGGACAGGGGGGTACGAGCAGTACTTC. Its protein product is CASSLRTGGYEQYF.

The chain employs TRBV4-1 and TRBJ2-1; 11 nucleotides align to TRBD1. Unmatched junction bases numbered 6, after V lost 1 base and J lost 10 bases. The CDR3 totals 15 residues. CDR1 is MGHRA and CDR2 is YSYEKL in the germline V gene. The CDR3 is CASSQAGTGGVEQFF. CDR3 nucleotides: TGCGCCAGCAGCCAAGCCGGGACAGGGGGTGTAGAGCAGTTCTTC.